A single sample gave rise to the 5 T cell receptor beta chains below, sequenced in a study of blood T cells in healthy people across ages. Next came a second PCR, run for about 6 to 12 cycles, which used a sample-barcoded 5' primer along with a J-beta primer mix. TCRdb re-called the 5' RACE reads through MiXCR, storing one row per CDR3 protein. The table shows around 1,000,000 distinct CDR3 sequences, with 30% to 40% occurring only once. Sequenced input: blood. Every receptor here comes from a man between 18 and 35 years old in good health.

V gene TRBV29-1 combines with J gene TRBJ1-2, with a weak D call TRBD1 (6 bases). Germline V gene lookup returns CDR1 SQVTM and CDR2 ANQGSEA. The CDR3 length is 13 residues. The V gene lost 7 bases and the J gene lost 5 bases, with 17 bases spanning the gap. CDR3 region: CSATHGTIYGYTF. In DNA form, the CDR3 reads TGCAGCGCTACCCACGGGACAATTTATGGCTACACCTTC.

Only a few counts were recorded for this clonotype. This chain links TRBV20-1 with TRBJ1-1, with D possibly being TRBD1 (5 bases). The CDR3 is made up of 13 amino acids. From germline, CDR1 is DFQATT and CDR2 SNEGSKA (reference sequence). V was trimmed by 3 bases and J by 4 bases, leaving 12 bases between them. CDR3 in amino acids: CSARGVSFTEAFF. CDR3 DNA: TGCAGTGCTAGGGGGGTGTCTTTCACTGAAGCTTTCTTT.

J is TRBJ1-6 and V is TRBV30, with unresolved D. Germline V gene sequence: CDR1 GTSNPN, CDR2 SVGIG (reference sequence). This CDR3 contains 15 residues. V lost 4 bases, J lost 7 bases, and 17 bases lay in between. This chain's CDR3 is CAWKAGDTVNSPLHF. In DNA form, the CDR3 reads TGTGCCTGGAAGGCGGGAGACACCGTAAATTCACCCCTCCACTTT.

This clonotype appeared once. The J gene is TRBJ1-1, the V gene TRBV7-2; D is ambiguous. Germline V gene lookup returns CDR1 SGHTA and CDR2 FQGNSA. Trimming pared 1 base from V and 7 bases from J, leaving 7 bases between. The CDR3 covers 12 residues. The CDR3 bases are TGTGCCAGCAGCTTAGTCCGGCTTGAAGCTTTCTTT. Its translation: CASSLVRLEAFF.

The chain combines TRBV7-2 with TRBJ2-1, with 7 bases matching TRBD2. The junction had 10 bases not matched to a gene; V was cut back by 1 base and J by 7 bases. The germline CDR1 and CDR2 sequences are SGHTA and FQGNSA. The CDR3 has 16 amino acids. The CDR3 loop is CASSLVFGQGGNEQFF. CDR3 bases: TGTGCCAGCAGCTTAGTTTTCGGGCAGGGAGGGAATGAGCAGTTCTTC.